The 29 T cell receptor beta chains presented below share a single source sample, sequenced in a study of regulatory T cells in long-lasting Graves disease (dated by TCRdb to the early 2020s). Libraries were prepared through multiplex PCR. Sequencing instrument: Illumina HiSeq 4000. iRepertoire HTBI primers and Arm-PCR amplification of CDR3 regions were used to construct TCR beta libraries. Using fastp at Q25 and MiXCR, TCRdb reprocessed the public reads and kept productive beta chains. Identical CDR3 proteins give one entry, which carries the most common genes and DNA. This sample holds around 480,000 distinct CDR3 sequences; roughly 15% were observed only once. The ten largest make up around 25% of the sample. The time point label for this specimen denotes: newly diagnosed GD, antithyroid drugs for less than 3 months. For both TCR sequencing and RNA sequencing, RNA was extracted from PBMCs using TRIzol.

This same sample was also taken into another study, of T cells in Graves' hyperthyroidism and ophthalmopathy.

The sequencing used peripheral blood mononuclear cells (PBMCs), collected at new diagnosis, from a patient treated with antithyroid drugs. These receptors originate from a woman aged 40 to 65 with Graves disease. Donor details come from another sample of the same person, matched by shared clones.

The rearrangement links TRBV6-2 or TRBV6-3 to TRBJ1-1; D is perhaps TRBD1 (6 bases). This CDR3 is 12 amino acids long. In germline, CDR1 is MNHEY, CDR2 SVGEGT. The DNA for the CDR3 is TGTGCGACCAGGACAGCCAACACTGAAGCTTTCTTT. Translated: CATRTANTEAFF.

The sample holds a few counts of this clonotype. The chain is built from TRBV5-1 and TRBJ1-4; D possibly corresponds to TRBD1 (5 bases). CDR3 length: 13 residues. V gave up 5 bases and J gave up 3 bases, with 8 bases separating them. In germline, CDR1 is SGHRS, CDR2 YFSETQ. This CDR3 reads CASRGEANEKLFF. The CDR3 DNA is TGCGCCAGCAGGGGGGAGGCTAATGAAAAACTGTTTTTT.

The V and J genes are TRBV11-3 and TRBJ2-7; possible D gene TRBD2, 7 bases. Looked up from germline, CDR1 is SGHNT and CDR2 is YENEEA. CDR3 length: 14 amino acids. Trimming took off 3 bases at V and 7 bases at J, with 16 bases between the two ends. CDR3 DNA sequence: TGTGCCAGCAGCTTTGGGGGGGCTGGGAATGAGCAGTACTTC. Protein: CASSFGGAGNEQYF.

There are many counts of this clonotype. A much larger clone differs from this one at a single base, so this may be a read error. The V gene is TRBV11-2, the J gene TRBJ1-1; D uncertain. V dropped 4 bases and J dropped 1 base, with 1 base sitting between them. The CDR3 spans 11 residues. The germline V gene has CDR1 SGHAT and CDR2 FQNNGV. CDR3 in DNA: TGTGCCAGCAGCTGGAACACTGAAGCTTTCTTT. This gives the protein CASSWNTEAFF.

In DNA form, the CDR3 reads TGTGCCACCAGTGACAATCAACAGGGGCCCAATCAGCCCCAGCATTTT. Protein sequence: CATSDNQQGPNQPQHF. V gene TRBV24-1 combines with J gene TRBJ1-5, with 7 positions matching TRBD1. The germline CDR1 and CDR2 sequences are KGHDR and SFDVKD. J was trimmed by 3 bases and V by 4 bases; bases with no gene match: 8. This CDR3 is 16 amino acids long.

This clonotype was seen a few times. J is TRBJ1-1 and V is TRBV12-3 or TRBV12-4, with unresolved D. Trimming removed 3 bases from V and 8 bases from J, with 10 bases in between. The CDR3 sequence is 12 residues long. CDR3 DNA: TGTGCCAGCAGTTTTTTCCGGGTCGAAGCTTTCTTT. Translated, it gives CASSFFRVEAFF.

This clonotype appeared a single time. V usage is TRBV9 and J usage is TRBJ1-5; the D is unclear. The V end lost 0 bases, the J end lost 3 bases, and 7 bases lay between the germline ends. Germline V gene sequence: CDR1 SGDLS, CDR2 YYNGEE. The CDR3 sequence is 14 residues long. The CDR3 DNA is TGTGCCAGCAGCGTAGGACACAACAATCAGCCCCAGCATTTT. Its translation is CASSVGHNNQPQHF. The full variable domain, rest sourced from reference TRBV9 and TRBJ1-5, is DSGVTQTPKHLITATGQRVTLRCSPRSGDLSVYWYQQSLDQGLQFLIQYYNGEERAKGNILERFSAQQFPDLHSELNLSSLELGDSALYFCASSVGHNNQPQHFGDGTRLSIL.

There are many counts of this clonotype. V gene TRBV3-1 combines with J gene TRBJ1-1; D remains unclear. The CDR3 is 12 amino acids. CDR1 and CDR2 (germline): LGHDT, YNNKEL (reference sequence). V lost 4 bases to trimming and J lost 0 bases, with 3 bases between them. CDR3 sequence reads: CASSRLNTEAFF. In DNA, the CDR3 is TGTGCCAGCAGCCGATTGAACACTGAAGCTTTCTTT.

This chain uses TRBV13 with TRBJ2-3; 9 bases are shared with TRBD2. With V trimmed by 0 bases and J by 2 bases, 9 bases remained unmatched. Germline assignment: CDR1 PRHDT and CDR2 FYEKMQ (reference sequence). The CDR3 is 18 residues long. The CDR3 region has the DNA TGTGCCAGCAGCTTAGGTGGTTTCGGCGGGGGGGACACAGATACGCAGTATTTT. Amino acids: CASSLGGFGGGDTDTQYF.

The rearrangement uses TRBV30 and TRBJ1-1; D may be TRBD1 (6 bases). The germline V and J ends were trimmed by 4 bases and 11 bases, with 17 bases remaining between them. In germline, CDR1 is GTSNPN, CDR2 SVGIG (reference sequence). The CDR3 runs 12 residues. Here the CDR3 DNA reads TGTGCCTGGAACCAGGGGCGGGGGGTTGCTTTCTTT. This encodes CAWNQGRGVAFF.

This clonotype was seen ten or more times. The genes are TRBV5-1 and TRBJ2-3, with 8 bases that match TRBD2. J gave up 6 bases and V 2 bases, and 2 bases lay outside the gene matches. Per the germline V gene, CDR1 is SGHRS and CDR2 is YFSETQ. This CDR3 contains 13 residues. Here the CDR3 DNA reads TGCGCCAGCAGCTTTGCTAGCGGGGATACGCAGTATTTT. Translation: CASSFASGDTQYF.

This clonotype has more than one count but fewer than ten. V gene TRBV30 combines with J gene TRBJ1-1, with a tentative D call TRBD1 (5 bases). The germline gives CDR1 GTSNPN, CDR2 SVGIG (reference sequence). V was clipped by 4 bases and J by 3 bases, with 33 bases between them. The CDR3 runs 20 residues. The CDR3 spells CAWIRRPVGRDGMKDTEAFF. In nucleotides, the CDR3 is TGTGCCTGGATCCGGCGCCCGGTGGGGCGGGACGGGATGAAGGACACTGAAGCTTTCTTT.

The chain couples TRBV9 to TRBJ2-5; 7 bases line up with TRBD2. Germline V gene data show CDR1 as SGDLS and CDR2 as YYNGEE. This CDR3 is 14 amino acids long. The V segment lost 3 bases and the J segment 1 base; nucleotides outside the gene matches: 3. CDR3 coding DNA: TGTGCCAGCAGCGCGGGGGGACTCCAAGAGACCCAGTACTTC. This codes for CASSAGGLQETQYF.

Ten or more counts support this clonotype. J is TRBJ1-1 and V is TRBV3-1; a possible D gene is TRBD1 (6 bases). CDR1 is LGHDT, CDR2 YNNKEL, per germline (reference sequence). With 4 bases removed from V and 8 bases from J, the gap between germline ends came to 8 bases. The CDR3 totals 11 residues. CDR3 sequence reads: CASSPGQEAFF. CDR3 DNA sequence: TGTGCCAGCAGCCCAGGACAGGAAGCTTTCTTT.

This clonotype was recorded at least ten times. The chain carries TRBV10-1 and TRBJ2-5; TRBD2 agrees at 10 bases. Trimming removed 3 bases from V and 0 bases from J; junction bases left unmatched: 1. This CDR3 has 15 amino acids. Germline-derived CDR1 and CDR2 are WNHNN and SYGVQD (reference sequence). CDR3 loop: CASSDSGGDQETQYF. CDR3 coding DNA: TGCGCCAGCAGTGACAGCGGGGGGGACCAAGAGACCCAGTACTTC.

This clonotype was detected many times. The V gene is TRBV7-9, the J gene TRBJ1-2; no firm D call. Germline CDR1 reads SEHNR; CDR2 reads FQNEAQ (reference sequence). The germline V and J ends were trimmed by 1 base and 4 bases, with 13 bases remaining between them. The CDR3 is 15 residues long. Here the CDR3 reads CASSLEDLLGYGYTF. The DNA of the CDR3 is TGTGCCAGCAGCTTAGAAGACCTGCTGGGCTATGGCTACACCTTC.

This clonotype was seen repeatedly, ten times or more. The chain uses TRBV3-1 and TRBJ1-5; unclear D gene. The germline V gene encodes CDR1 LGHDT and CDR2 YNNKEL (reference sequence). The CDR3 is 13 residues long. V lost 0 bases and J lost 4, with 4 bases in between. The CDR3 loop is CASSQDLNQPQHF. CDR3 nucleotides: TGTGCCAGCAGCCAAGATTTAAATCAGCCCCAGCATTTT.

The rearrangement links TRBV28 to TRBJ1-2; the match to TRBD1 covers 7 bases. The CDR3 is 15 residues long. The trim removed 6 bases at V and 4 bases at J, leaving 11 bases unmatched. Germline V lookup: CDR1 MDHEN, CDR2 SYDVKM. The chain's CDR3 is CASRPHMTGRYGYTF. The CDR3 bases are TGTGCCAGCAGACCCCACATGACAGGGCGCTATGGCTACACCTTC.

This clonotype has ten or more counts. This sequence joins TRBV18 and TRBJ1-1; the D is unclear. This CDR3 region has 14 residues. The V gene lost 3 bases and the J gene lost 0 bases, with 8 bases spanning the gap. Looked up from germline, CDR1 is KGHSH and CDR2 is LQKENI. CDR3 bases: TGTGCCAGCTCACCCCAGACCATGAACACTGAAGCTTTCTTT. This encodes CASSPQTMNTEAFF.

This clonotype was seen a handful of times. V gene TRBV6-5 combines with J gene TRBJ1-6; D not certain. The CDR3 is 18 amino acids. Trimming shortened V by 0 bases and J by 9 bases, and 21 bases separated the two germline ends. In germline, CDR1 is MNHEY, CDR2 SVGAGI. The CDR3 region is CASSYSKISGSPGSPLHF. The CDR3 nucleotides read TGTGCCAGCAGTTACTCGAAAATTTCGGGCAGCCCAGGTTCACCCCTCCACTTT.

V gene TRBV20-1 combines with J gene TRBJ1-6, with a tentative D call TRBD1 (5 bases). The V and J ends lost 2 bases and 8 bases respectively, with 13 bases between them. CDR1 is DFQATT and CDR2 is SNEGSKA in the germline V gene (reference sequence). The CDR3 loop spans 14 amino acids. CDR3 sequence reads: CSARRGLGDSPLHF. The DNA of the CDR3 is TGCAGTGCTAGACGGGGCCTGGGCGATTCACCCCTCCACTTT.

The V gene is TRBV12-3 or TRBV12-4, the J gene TRBJ2-3; D is undetermined. The CDR3 totals 14 residues. Trimming removed 2 bases at V and 6 bases at J, with 12 bases between. The CDR3 reads CASSLSSRTDTQYF. The CDR3 region has the DNA TGTGCCAGCAGTTTAAGTTCCCGAACGGATACGCAGTATTTT.

About this clonotype itself: With a much larger clone just one base away, this may be a read error. The chain is built from TRBV30 and TRBJ2-1; D is ambiguous. Trimming took 3 bases from V and 3 from J, leaving 9 bases between them. The CDR3 is made up of 13 amino acids. Germline CDR1 reads GTSNPN; CDR2 reads SVGIG (reference sequence). The CDR3, as DNA: TGTGCCTGGAGCACGCACTTCTACAATGAGCAGTTCTTC. Its protein product is CAWSTHFYNEQFF.

The gene calls are TRBV2 and TRBJ2-7; D possibly matches TRBD1 or TRBD2 (5 bases each). CDR1 and CDR2 (germline): SNHLY, FYNNEI. CDR3 length equals 15 residues. V gave up 3 bases and J gave up 4 bases, with 16 bases separating them. The CDR3 protein is CASSDPRDGEYEQYF. CDR3 nucleotides: TGTGCCAGCAGTGATCCCAGGGACGGTGAATACGAGCAGTACTTC.

This clonotype was recorded at least ten times. The rearrangement joins TRBV10-3 to TRBJ2-5; D not certain. The CDR3 contains 13 residues. Between the trimmed V and J ends, which lost 0 bases and 5 bases, there was a span of 7 bases. Germline lookup yields CDR1 ENHRY and CDR2 SYGVKD. CDR3 DNA: TGTGCCATCAGTGAGTCGACGGTCGAGACCCAGTACTTC. It encodes CAISESTVETQYF.

In this sample, this clonotype turned up many times. The chain carries TRBV13 and TRBJ2-3; possible D gene TRBD2, 6 bases. This CDR3 has 15 residues. CDR1 is PRHDT, CDR2 FYEKMQ, per germline (reference sequence). With 8 bases removed from V and 3 bases from J, the gap between germline ends came to 18 bases. CDR3 nucleotide sequence: TGTGCCAGCTTGTCCGGGACTCGCGAAACAGATACGCAGTATTTT. It yields the protein CASLSGTRETDTQYF.

V and J are TRBV20-1 and TRBJ2-7, with D uncertain. The CDR3 extends over 15 amino acids. Germline V CDR1 and CDR2: DFQATT, SNEGSKA (reference sequence). V was pared by 0 bases and J by 2 bases, with 14 bases between. The CDR3 loop is CSARDLISGTYEQYF. For the CDR3, the DNA is TGCAGTGCTAGAGATCTAATATCGGGTACCTACGAGCAGTACTTC.

This clonotype was counted many times. The V and J genes are TRBV28 and TRBJ1-1; D gene uncertain. CDR1 and CDR2 (germline): MDHEN, SYDVKM. CDR3 length equals 16 residues. Trimming removed 3 bases from V and 4 bases from J, with 18 bases in between. The CDR3: CASSLEYGVRSTEAFF. CDR3 bases: TGTGCCAGCAGTTTGGAGTATGGGGTGAGGAGCACTGAAGCTTTCTTT.

This clonotype has more than one count but fewer than ten. Only one base separates this from a far larger clonotype, so it likely reflects a read error. The chain links TRBV6-1 to TRBJ2-3; maybe TRBD1 (6 bases). Trimming stripped 6 bases from V and 2 bases from J, with 9 bases between. This CDR3 spans 13 amino acids. The germline V gene encodes CDR1 MNHNS and CDR2 SASEGT. The CDR3, as DNA: TGTGCCAGCAGCCAGGGGCCCACAGATACGCAGTATTTT. This gives the protein CASSQGPTDTQYF.